These T cell receptor beta chains were read from a single sample in a study of cytomegalovirus exposure and HLA in healthy donors. Data came from immunoSEQ multiplex PCR; TCRdb stores just in-frame clones and leaves some out. The sample has about 120,000 clones; roughly 74% are singletons. Material for sequencing was PBMCs. These receptors were taken from a male donor in good health and CMV-seronegative. Both conserved end residues are part of each CDR3. A D gene is named only where the DNA matches it firmly. Clone size is stated in some rows and not others, as once, few, many or a class when expanded.

>TRBD1|TRBJ1-3|TRBV10-1|.
TGCGCCAGCAGGATGACAGGGGGCGGATTTGCTGGAAACACCATATATTTT
CASRMTGGGFAGNTIYF
>TRBD2|TRBJ2-3|TRBV18|.
TGTGCCAGCTCACCACCAAAGCGGGGGGTCAAGACAGATACGCAGTATTTT
CASSPPKRGVKTDTQYF
>TRBD2|TRBJ2-3|TRBV19|.
TGTGCCAGTAGCCGGACTAGCGGGGGGCCAAGCACAGATACGCAGTATTTT
CASSRTSGGPSTDTQYF
>TRBD2|TRBJ2-3|TRBV7-8|few
TGTGCCAGCAGCTTCCGGACTAGCAGCACAGATACGCAGTATTTT
CASSFRTSSTDTQYF
>.|TRBJ2-1|TRBV28|.
TGTGCCAGCAGTTTACTGGCCAGAGCGTTACTCTCCTACAATGAGCAGTTCTTC
CASSLLARALLSYNEQFF
>.|TRBJ2-5|TRBV28|.
TGTGCCAGCAGTTCGAGGACTGAACAAGAGACCCAGTACTTC
CASSSRTEQETQYF
>.|TRBJ2-7|TRBV7-2|.
TGTGCCAGCAGCTTAAGGTCAGGGGAAGGGGGCTACGAGCAGTACTTC
CASSLRSGEGGYEQYF
>TRBD2|TRBJ2-3|TRBV19|.
TGTGCCAGTAGTCCCCGGGGGGGGCCATTAGATACGCAGTATTTT
CASSPRGGPLDTQYF
>TRBD1|TRBJ1-2|TRBV5-8|.
TGTGCCAGCAGCCCCTGGGGACAGGGACTAGTGGTGGATGGCTACACCTTC
CASSPWGQGLVVDGYTF
>TRBD2|TRBJ2-1|TRBV10-3|.
TGTGCCATCAGTGAGTCTGGGGGTAGCGGGGGGAATGGTGAGCAGTTCTTC
CAISESGGSGGNGEQFF
>TRBD1|TRBJ2-7|TRBV27|.
TGTGCCAGCAGCAAGACAGGGGGCGAGCAGTACTTC
CASSKTGGEQYF
>.|TRBJ2-1|TRBV7-3|few
TGCGCCAGCAGCCAAGCAAGAGGAAATGAGCAGTTCTTC
CASSQARGNEQFF
>.|TRBJ2-7|TRBV5-1|once
TGCGCCAGCAGCTTGGTCGGGACTTCCTACGAGCAGTACTTC
CASSLVGTSYEQYF